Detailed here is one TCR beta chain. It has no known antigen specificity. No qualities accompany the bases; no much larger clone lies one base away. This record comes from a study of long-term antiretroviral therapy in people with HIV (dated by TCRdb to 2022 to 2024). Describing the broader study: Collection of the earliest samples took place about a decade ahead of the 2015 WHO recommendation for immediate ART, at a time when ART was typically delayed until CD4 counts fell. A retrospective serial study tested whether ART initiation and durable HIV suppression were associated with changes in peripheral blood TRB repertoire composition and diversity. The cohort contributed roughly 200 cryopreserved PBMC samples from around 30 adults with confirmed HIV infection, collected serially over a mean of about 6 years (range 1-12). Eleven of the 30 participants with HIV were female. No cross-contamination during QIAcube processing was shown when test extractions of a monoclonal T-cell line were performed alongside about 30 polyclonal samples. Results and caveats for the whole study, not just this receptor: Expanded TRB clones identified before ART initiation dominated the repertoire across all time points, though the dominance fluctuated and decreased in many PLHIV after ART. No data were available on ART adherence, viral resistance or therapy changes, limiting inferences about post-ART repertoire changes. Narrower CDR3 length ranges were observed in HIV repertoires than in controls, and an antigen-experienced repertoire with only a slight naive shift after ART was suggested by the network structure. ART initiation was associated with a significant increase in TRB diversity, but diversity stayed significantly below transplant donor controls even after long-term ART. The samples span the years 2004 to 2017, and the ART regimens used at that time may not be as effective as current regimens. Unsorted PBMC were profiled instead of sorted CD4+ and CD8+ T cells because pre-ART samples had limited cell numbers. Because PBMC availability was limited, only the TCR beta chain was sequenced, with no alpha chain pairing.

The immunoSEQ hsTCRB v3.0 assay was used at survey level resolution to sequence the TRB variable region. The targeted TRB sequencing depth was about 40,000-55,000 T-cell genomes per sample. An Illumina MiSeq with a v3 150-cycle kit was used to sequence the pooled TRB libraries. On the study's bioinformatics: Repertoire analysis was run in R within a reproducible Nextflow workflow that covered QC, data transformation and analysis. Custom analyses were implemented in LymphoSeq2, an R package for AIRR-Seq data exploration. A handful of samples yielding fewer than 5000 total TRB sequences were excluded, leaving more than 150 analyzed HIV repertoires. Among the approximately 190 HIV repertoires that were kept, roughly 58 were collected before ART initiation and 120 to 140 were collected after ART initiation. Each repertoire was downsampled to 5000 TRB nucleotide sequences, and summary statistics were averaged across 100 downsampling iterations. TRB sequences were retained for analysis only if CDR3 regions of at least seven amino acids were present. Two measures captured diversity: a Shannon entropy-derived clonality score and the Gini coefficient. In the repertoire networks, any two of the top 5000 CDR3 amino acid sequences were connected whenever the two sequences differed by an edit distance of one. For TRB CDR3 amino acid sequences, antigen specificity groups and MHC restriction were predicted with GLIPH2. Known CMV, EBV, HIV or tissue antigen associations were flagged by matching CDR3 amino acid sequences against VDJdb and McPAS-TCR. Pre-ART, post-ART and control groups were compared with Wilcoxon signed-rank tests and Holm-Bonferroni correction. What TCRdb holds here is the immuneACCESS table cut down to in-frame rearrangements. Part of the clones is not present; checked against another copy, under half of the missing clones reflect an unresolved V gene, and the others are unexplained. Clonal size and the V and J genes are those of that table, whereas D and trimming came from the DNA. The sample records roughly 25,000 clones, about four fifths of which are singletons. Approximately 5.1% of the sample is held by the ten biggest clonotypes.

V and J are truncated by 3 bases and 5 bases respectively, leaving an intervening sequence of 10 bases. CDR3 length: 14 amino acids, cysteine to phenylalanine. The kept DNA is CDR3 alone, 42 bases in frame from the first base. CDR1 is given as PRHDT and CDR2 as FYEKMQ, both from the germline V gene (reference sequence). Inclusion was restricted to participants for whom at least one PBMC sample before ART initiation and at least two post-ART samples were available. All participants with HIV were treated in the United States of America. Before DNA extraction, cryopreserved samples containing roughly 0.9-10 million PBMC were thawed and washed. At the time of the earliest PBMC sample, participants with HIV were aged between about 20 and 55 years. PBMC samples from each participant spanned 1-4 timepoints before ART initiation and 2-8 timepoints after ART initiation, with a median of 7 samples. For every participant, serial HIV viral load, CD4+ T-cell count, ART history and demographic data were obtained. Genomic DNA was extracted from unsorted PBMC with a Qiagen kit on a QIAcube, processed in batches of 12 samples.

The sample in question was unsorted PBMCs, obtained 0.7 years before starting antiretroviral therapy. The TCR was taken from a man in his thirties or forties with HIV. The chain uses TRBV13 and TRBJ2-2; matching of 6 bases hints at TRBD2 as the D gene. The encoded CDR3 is CASSLGGSTGELFF. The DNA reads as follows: TGTGCCAGCAGCTTGGGGGGTTCGACCGGGGAGCTGTTTTTT.